The sample holds many counts of the clone carrying this TCR beta chain. Hyperthyroidism patients were newly diagnosed, ill under 2 months, and aged 18 to 65 years. Each diagnosis was determined on the basis of clinical symptoms, serum thyroxine, TRAb, thyroid ultrasound and orbital computed tomography. Germline CDR1 is SGHDN and CDR2 is FVKESK. The CDR3 covers 14 residues. Trimming left V 4 bases short and J 10 bases short, with 14 bases between. RNA transcripts were the source from which TCR beta CDR3 regions were amplified. Amplification began with first-round RT-PCR using HTBI primers, then second-round multiplex PCR was performed. TCRdb called the multiplex PCR reads again in MiXCR, with one record for every CDR3 protein. This sample yields about 1.2 million distinct CDR3 sequences, of which about 36% are seen a single time; 11% belongs to the top ten. These data belong to a study of Graves' ophthalmopathy and Graves' hyperthyroidism.

The source of this sequence is an adult man with Graves' hyperthyroidism. Sequencing input: peripheral blood or thyroid tissue (not recorded which). The genes are TRBV14 and TRBJ1-6, with D unclear. CDR3 protein: CASSPRVGSSPLHF. As DNA, the CDR3 is TGTGCCAGCAGCCCTCGAGTGGGTTCCTCACCCCTCCACTTT.